This T cell receptor beta chain was observed in a study of blood T cell repertoires in COVID-19. On the study more broadly: PBMCs, B-cell-depleted T cells, or T cells were the source of the cDNA or gDNA that made up the material.

Assay: immunoSEQ multiplex PCR; the TCRdb copy retains only in-frame clones and omits some. The data hold about 55,000 clones, with about 88% observed a single time. The V segment lost 0 bases and the J segment 2 bases; nucleotides outside the gene matches: 4. The CDR3 length is 15 residues. Germline CDR1 SGHRS, CDR2 YFSETQ. What was sequenced was peripheral blood. This clonotype was obtained from a man aged 55 to 70 with active COVID-19. The gene calls are TRBV5-1 and TRBJ2-7, with TRBD2 identical over 8 bases. The CDR3 DNA sequence: TGCGCCAGCAGCTTGGCGGTGACTAGCGCCTACGAGCAGTACTTC. Amino acids: CASSLAVTSAYEQYF.